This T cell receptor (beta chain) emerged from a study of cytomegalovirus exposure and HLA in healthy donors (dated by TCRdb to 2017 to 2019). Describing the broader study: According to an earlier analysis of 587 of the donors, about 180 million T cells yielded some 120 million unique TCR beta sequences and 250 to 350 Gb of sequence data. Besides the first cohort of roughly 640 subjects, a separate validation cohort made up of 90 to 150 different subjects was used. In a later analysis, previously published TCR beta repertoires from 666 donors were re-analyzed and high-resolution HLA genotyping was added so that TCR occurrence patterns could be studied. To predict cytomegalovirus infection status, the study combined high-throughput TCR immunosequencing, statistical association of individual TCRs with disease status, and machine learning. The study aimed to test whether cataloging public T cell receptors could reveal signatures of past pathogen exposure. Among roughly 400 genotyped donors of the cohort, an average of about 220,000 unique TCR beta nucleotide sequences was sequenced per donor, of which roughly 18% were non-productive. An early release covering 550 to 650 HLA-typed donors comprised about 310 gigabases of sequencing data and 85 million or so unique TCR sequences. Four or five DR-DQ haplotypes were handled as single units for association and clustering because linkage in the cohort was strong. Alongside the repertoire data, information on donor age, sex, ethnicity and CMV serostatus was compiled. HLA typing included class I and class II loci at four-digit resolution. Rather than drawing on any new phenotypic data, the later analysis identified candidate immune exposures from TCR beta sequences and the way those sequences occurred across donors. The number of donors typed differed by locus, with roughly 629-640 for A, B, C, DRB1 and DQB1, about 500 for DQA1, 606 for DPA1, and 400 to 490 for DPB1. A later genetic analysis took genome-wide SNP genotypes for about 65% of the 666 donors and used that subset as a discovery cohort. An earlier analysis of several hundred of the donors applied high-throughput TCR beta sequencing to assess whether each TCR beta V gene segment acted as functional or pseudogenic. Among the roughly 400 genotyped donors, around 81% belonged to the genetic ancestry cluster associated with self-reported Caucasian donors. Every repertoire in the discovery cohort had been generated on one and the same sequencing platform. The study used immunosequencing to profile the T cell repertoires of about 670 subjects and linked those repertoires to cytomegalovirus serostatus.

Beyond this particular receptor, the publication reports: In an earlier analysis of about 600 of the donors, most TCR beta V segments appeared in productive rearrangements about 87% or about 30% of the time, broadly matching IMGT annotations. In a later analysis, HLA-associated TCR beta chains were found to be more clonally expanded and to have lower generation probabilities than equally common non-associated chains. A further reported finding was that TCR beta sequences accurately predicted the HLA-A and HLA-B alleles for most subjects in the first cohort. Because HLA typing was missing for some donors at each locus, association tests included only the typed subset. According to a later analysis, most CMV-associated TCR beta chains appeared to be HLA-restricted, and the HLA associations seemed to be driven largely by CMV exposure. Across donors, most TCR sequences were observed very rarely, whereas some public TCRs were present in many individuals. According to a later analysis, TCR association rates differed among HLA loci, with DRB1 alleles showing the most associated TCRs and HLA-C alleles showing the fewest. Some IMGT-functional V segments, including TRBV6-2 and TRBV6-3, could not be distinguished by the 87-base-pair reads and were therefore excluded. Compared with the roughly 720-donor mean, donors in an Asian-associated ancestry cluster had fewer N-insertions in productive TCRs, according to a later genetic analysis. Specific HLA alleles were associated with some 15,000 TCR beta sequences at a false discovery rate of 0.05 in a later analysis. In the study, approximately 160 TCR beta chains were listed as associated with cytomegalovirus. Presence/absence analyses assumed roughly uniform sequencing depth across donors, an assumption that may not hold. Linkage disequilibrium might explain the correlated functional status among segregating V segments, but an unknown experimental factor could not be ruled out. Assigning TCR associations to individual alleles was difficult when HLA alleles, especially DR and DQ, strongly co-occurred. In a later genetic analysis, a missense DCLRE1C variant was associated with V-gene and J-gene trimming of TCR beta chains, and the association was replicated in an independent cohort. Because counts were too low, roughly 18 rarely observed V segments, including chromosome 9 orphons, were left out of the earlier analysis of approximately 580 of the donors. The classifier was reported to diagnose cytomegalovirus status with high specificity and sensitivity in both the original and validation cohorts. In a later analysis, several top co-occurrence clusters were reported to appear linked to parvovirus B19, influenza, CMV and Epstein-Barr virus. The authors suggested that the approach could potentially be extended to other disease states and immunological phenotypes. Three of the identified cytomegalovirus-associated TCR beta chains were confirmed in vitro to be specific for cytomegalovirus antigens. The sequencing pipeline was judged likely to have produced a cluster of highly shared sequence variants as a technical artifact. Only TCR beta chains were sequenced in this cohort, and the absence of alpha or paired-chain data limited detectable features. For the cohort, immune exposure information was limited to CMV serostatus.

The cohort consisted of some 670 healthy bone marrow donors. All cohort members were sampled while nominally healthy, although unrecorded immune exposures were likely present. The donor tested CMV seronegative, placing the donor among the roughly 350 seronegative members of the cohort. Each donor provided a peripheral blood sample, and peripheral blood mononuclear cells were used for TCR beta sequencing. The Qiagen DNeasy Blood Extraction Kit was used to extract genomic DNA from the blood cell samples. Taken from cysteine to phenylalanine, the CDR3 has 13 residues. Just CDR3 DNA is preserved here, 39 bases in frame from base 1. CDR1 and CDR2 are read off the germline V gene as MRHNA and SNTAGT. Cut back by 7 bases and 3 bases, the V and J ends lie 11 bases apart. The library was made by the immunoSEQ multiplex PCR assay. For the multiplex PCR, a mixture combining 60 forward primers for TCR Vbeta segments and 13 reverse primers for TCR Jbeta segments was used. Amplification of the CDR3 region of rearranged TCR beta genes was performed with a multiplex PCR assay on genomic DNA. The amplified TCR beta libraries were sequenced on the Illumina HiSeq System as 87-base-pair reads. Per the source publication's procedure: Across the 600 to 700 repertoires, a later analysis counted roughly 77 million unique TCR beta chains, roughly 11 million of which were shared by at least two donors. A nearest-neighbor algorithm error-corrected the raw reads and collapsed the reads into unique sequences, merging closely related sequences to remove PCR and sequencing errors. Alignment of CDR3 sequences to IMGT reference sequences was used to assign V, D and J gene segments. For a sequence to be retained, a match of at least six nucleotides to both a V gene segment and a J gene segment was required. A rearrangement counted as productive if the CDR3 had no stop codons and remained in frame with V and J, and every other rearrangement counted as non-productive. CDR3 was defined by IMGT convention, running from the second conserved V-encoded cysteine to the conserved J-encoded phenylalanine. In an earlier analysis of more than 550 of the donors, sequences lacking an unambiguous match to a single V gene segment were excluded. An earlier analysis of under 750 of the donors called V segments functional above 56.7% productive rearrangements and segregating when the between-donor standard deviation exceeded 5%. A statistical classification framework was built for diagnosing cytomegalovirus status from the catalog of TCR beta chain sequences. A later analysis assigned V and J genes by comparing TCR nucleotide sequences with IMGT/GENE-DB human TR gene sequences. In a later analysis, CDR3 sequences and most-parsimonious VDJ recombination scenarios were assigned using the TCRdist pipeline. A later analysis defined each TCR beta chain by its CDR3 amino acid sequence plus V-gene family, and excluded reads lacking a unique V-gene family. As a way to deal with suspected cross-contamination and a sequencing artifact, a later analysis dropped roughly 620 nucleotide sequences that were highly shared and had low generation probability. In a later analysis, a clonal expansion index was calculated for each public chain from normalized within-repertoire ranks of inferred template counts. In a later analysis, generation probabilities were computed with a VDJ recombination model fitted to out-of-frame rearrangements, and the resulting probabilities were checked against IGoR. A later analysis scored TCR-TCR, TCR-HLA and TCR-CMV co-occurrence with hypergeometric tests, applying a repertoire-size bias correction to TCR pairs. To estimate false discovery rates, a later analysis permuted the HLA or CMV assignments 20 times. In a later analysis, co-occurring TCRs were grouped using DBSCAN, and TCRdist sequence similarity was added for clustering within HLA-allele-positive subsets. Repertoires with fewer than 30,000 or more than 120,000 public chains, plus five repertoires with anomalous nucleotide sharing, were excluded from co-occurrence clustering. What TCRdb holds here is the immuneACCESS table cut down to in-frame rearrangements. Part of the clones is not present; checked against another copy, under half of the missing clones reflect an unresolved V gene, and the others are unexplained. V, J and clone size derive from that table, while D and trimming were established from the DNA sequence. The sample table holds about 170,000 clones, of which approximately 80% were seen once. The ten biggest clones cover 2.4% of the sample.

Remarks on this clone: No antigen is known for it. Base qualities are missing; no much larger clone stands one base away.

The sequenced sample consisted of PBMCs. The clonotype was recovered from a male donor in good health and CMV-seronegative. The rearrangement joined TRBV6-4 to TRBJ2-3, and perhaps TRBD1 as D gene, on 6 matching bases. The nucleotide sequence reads TGTGCCAGCAATGAGCAGGGGACAGATACGCAGTATTTT. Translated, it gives CASNEQGTDTQYF.